These T cell receptor beta chains were read from a single sample in a study of identical twins. TCRdb called the 5' RACE reads again in MiXCR, with one record for every CDR3 protein. The table has 280,000 or so distinct CDR3 sequences, approximately 8.5% seen once; the top ten hold less than 2.5%. A further study also used this sample, focusing on yellow fever vaccine responses in identical twins.

Specimen: memory (CD45RO+) T cells sorted from blood. These TCRs come from a woman in her late teens or twenties in good health. CDR3s leave out the opening cysteine and the closing phenylalanine or tryptophan.

V gene	J gene	CDR3 protein
TRBV6-1	TRBJ1-2	ASSQISGTLVGYT
TRBV6-5	TRBJ1-6	ASSYRRGANSPLH
TRBV4-2	TRBJ2-5	ASSPETGRGGETQY
TRBV6-1	TRBJ1-5	ASSVGGGGWGNQPQH
TRBV6-1	TRBJ2-1	ASRVTYNEQF
TRBV20-1	TRBJ1-2	TPSGGLTYGYT
TRBV20-1	TRBJ1-5	SASNRGGGNQPQH
TRBV27	TRBJ2-7	ASMVGGSYEQY
TRBV9	TRBJ1-6	ASSEAGSYNSPLH
TRBV12-3/TRBV12-4	TRBJ2-5	ASSLLEGETQY
TRBV11-2	TRBJ2-1	ASSIGLVDEQF
TRBV7-2	TRBJ2-3	ASSYRRGGDTQY
TRBV2	TRBJ1-1	ASRYRGEAF